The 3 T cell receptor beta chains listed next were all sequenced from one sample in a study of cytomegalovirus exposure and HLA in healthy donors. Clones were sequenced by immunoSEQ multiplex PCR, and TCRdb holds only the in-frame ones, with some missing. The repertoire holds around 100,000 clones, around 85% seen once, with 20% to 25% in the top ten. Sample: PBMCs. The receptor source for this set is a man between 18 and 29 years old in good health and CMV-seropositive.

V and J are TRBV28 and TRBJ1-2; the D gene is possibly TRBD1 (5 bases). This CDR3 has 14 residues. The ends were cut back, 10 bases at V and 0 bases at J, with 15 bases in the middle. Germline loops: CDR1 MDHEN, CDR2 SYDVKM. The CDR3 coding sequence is TGTGCCACACGCGGGGCCAGCCCTAACTATGGCTACACCTTC. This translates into CATRGASPNYGYTF.

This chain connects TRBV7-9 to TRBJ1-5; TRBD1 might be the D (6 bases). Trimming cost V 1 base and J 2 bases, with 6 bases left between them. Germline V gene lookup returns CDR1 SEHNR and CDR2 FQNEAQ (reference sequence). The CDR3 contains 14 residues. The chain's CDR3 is CASSLGQGNQPQHF. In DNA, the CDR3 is TGTGCCAGCAGCTTAGGACAGGGCAATCAGCCCCAGCATTTT.

The CDR3, as DNA: TGTGCCAGCACTAGGACTAGCGGGAGGCTTCTCTACAATGAGCAGTTCTTC. This sequence encodes CASTRTSGRLLYNEQFF. The rearrangement joins TRBV2 to TRBJ2-1, with 14 bases that match TRBD2. The length of the CDR3 is 17 residues. V dropped 7 bases and J dropped 3; count of bases not matched to a gene: 8. Germline V gene data show CDR1 as SNHLY and CDR2 as FYNNEI.